A selection of T cell receptor beta chains follows, all from one sample in a study of blood T cell repertoires in COVID-19. Measured with immunoSEQ multiplex PCR; TCRdb has only the in-frame clones, and not every one. The data contain 150,000 to 200,000 clones, 80% to 90% of them seen just once; the ten biggest clones take up approximately 14%. The sample taken for sequencing was PBMCs or T cells enriched from blood (not recorded which). These receptors were taken from a man between 45 and 60 years old who had recovered from COVID-19. The CDR3 runs from the conserved cysteine through the conserved F or W. Each record gives: clone size, V gene, D gene, J gene, CDR3 DNA, CDR3 protein. A D gene is named only where the DNA matches it firmly. The size entry is marked missing in some rows and otherwise reads once, few, many or a size class.

.,TRBV6-2/TRBV6-3,.,TRBJ1-5,TGTGCCAGCAGCTCCAACTGGGGGAGGGATCAGCCCCAGCATTTT,CASSSNWGRDQPQHF
.,TRBV24-1,TRBD1,TRBJ2-3,TGTGCCACCAGTGATTCCCCCGGGACAGGGGACACAGATACGCAGTATTTT,CATSDSPGTGDTDTQYF
once,TRBV19,.,TRBJ2-3,TGTGCCAGTAGTATCACAAAGACAGATACGCAGTATTTT,CASSITKTDTQYF
.,TRBV5-4,TRBD2,TRBJ2-1,TGTGCCAGCAGCCAGACTAGCGGGGGGCAGATGATCAATGAGCAGTTCTTC,CASSQTSGGQMINEQFF
.,TRBV19,.,TRBJ2-7,TGTGCCAGTAGTATAGTTTCTGGTTCCGGCGAGCAGTACTTC,CASSIVSGSGEQYF
.,TRBV19,.,TRBJ1-5,TGTGCCAGTAGTTTACAACAGGGAGGGAGGCCCCAGCATTTT,CASSLQQGGRPQHF
few,TRBV7-9,.,TRBJ1-1,TGTGCCAGCAGCCGGGGGGGCAGGAACACTGAAGCTTTCTTT,CASSRGGRNTEAFF
.,TRBV19,TRBD1,TRBJ2-6,TGTGCCAGTATGGGACAGCATGGTGGGGCCAACGTCCTGACTTTC,CASMGQHGGANVLTF
.,TRBV10-3,TRBD1,TRBJ1-5,TGTGCCATCAGTCGGACAGGGGGCGATCAGCCCCAGCATTTT,CAISRTGGDQPQHF
.,TRBV3-1/TRBV3-2,TRBD1,TRBJ1-2,TGTGCCAGCAGAGACCGGGACAGGGCCGGCCATGGCTACACCTTC,CASRDRDRAGHGYTF
.,TRBV9,TRBD1,TRBJ1-4,TGTGCCAGCAGCGCCACAGGGGCCACTAATGAAAAACTGTTTTTT,CASSATGATNEKLFF